This T cell receptor (beta chain) was retrieved from a study of shared clonotypes between healthy human individuals. Study information: The plates for each donor numbered three CD4 naive, three CD4 memory, two CD8 naive and one CD8 memory.

For each subset, genomic DNA was distributed in equal portions over several immunoSEQ plates. Assay: immunoSEQ multiplex PCR; the TCRdb copy retains only in-frame clones and omits some. The sample has some 680,000 clones; 55% to 85% are singletons. Turning to this clone: Its antigen is as yet unknown.

V was shortened by 4 bases and J by 5 bases, with 12 bases between the two germline ends. CDR1 is SGHRS, CDR2 YFSETQ, per germline. This CDR3 is built from 13 residues. Donors were healthy HIV-negative adults without recent acute infections or vaccinations. Broader study findings: What naive subsets generally showed was a larger estimated richness than memory subsets showed.

The J gene is TRBJ1-1, the V gene TRBV5-1; TRBD1 is a possible D gene (5 bases). The sequence came from a woman younger than 45 in good health. Sequenced sample: memory CD4+ T cells sorted from blood. Stated subset: CD45RA-negative fraction. CDR3 sequence reads: CASSPGGETEAFF. The CDR3 coding sequence is TGCGCCAGCAGCCCCGGAGGGGAGACTGAAGCTTTCTTT.